This T cell receptor (beta chain) stems from a study of shared clonotypes between healthy human individuals. As regards this clone: Its cognate antigen is unknown.

HIV-negative, healthy adults without recent acute infections or vaccinations were the donors. The donors, all of them Caucasian adults, lived in Nashville, Tennessee. The authors split each subset's genomic DNA evenly across several immunoSEQ plates. The protocol was immunoSEQ multiplex PCR, while the TCRdb copy is restricted to in-frame clones and leaves out a portion. The sample yields millions of clones, roughly nine tenths seen once. Findings and limits, study-wide: Among donors, sharing of clonotypes was expected to be affected by sequencing depth.

The CDR3 is 13 amino acids. Germline-derived CDR1 and CDR2 are SEHNR and FQNEAQ (reference sequence). Trimming shortened V by 6 bases and J by 4 bases, and 12 bases separated the two germline ends. This rearrangement joins TRBV7-9 to TRBJ2-5; no definite D call. The sequenced sample was naive CD4+ T cells sorted from blood. Subset reported: CD45RA+ positively selected. The origin of this receptor is a man between 18 and 35 years old in good health. The CDR3 protein is CASRLLQRETQYF. The CDR3 DNA reads as TGTGCCAGCAGGTTGCTACAGAGAGAGACCCAGTACTTC.